This TCR beta chain was recorded in a study of persistence of HIV-infected CD4 T cells. Points from the study as a whole: Within sorted populations, more oligoclonal TCRs accompanied more oligoclonal proviruses.

Overlapping HIV-1 Gag 15-mer peptides at 0.85 to 1 ug per peptide per mL were used. Sorted nonresponding memory CD4+ T cells were CD40L-negative, CD69-negative, CD45RO-high. About this clone itself: Its antigen is not known.

The immunoSEQ assay was version 4, run in survey mode. Clones were sequenced by immunoSEQ multiplex PCR, and TCRdb holds only the in-frame ones, with some missing. Among some 58,000 clones listed, about 77% were seen once. The source is an adult man with HIV who was CMV-seropositive. This material consisted of CD4+ T cells sorted from PBMCs after 18-hour stimulation, taken from a patient who received antiretroviral therapy.

The CDR3 here is CASSQGLVAHTGELFF. The CDR3 bases are TGTGCCAGCTCACAGGGATTGGTAGCGCATACCGGGGAGCTGTTTTTT. V and J are TRBV18 and TRBJ2-2; D might be TRBD2 (5 bases). Germline lookup yields CDR1 KGHSH and CDR2 LQKENI. With 4 bases removed from V and 5 bases from J, the gap between germline ends came to 17 bases. The CDR3 is 16 amino acids.